The source of this T cell receptor beta chain is a study of blood T cell repertoires in COVID-19. Study-wide background: COVID-19 samples from acute and convalescent phases originated in the United States, Italy and Spain. PBMCs, B-cell-depleted T cells, or T cells provided the cDNA or gDNA that made up the material.

Study processing details: Nucleated cell number was recorded as an estimate derived from reference gene primer amplification. Some clones are missing from TCRdb's copy, which holds only in-frame ones; the method was immunoSEQ multiplex PCR. The V and J calls and clone size come from that table; D and trimming were worked out from the DNA. Among tens of thousands of clones listed, about four fifths were seen once. From germline, CDR1 is SGDLS and CDR2 YYNGEE. The CDR3 consists of 16 residues. Trimming removed 3 bases at V and 1 base at J, with 16 bases between. The chain recombines TRBV9 with TRBJ1-1; possible D gene TRBD1, 6 bases. The sequenced sample consisted of peripheral blood. The sequence was obtained from a human donor in a cohort sampled during active COVID-19. The CDR3 is CASSGSYRVSNTEAFF. CDR3 sequence (DNA): TGTGCCAGCAGCGGTTCCTACAGGGTTTCGAACACTGAAGCTTTCTTT.